A single TCR beta chain is shown here with its context. No antigen is known for it. The data stem from a study of spatial heterogeneity in lung cancer. Study-level points and caveats: For expanded intratumoral alpha and beta TCRs, counts tracked tumor mutation counts.

Per the germline V gene, CDR1 is SGHRS and CDR2 is YFSETQ. V gave up 3 bases and J gave up 7 bases, with 10 bases separating them. CDR3 length: 12 amino acids. Via MiXCR, TCRdb re-called the 5' RACE reads, giving one row per CDR3 protein. The table shows around 2,600 distinct CDR3 sequences, with about 5% occurring only once. Time point defined: sample taken at primary tumor resection. The clonotype originates from a male donor with early-stage non-small cell lung cancer. The source material was lung tumor tissue, sampled at surgery. The V gene is TRBV5-1, the J gene TRBJ1-1, with a tentative D call TRBD1 (5 bases). The chain's CDR3 is CASSYATGEAFF. The CDR3 DNA sequence: TGCGCCAGCAGCTATGCTACAGGTGAAGCTTTCTTT.